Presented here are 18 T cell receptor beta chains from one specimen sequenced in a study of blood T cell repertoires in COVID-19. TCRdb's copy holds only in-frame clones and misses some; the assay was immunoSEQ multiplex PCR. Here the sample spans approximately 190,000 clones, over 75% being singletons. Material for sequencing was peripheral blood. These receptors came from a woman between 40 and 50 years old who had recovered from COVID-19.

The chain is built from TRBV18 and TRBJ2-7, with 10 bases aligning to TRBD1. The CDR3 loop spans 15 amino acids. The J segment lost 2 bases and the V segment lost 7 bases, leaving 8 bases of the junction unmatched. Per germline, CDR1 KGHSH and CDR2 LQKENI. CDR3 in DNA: TGTGCCAGCTACCCGGGACAGGGGATCCCCTACGAGCAGTACTTC. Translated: CASYPGQGIPYEQYF.

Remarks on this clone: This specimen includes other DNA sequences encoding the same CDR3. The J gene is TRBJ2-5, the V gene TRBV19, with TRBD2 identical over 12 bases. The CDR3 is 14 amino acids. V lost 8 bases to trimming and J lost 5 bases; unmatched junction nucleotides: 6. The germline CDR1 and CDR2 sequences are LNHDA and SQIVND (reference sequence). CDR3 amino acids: CASRPTSGRETQYF. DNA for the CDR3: TGTGCCAGTCGACCCACTAGCGGGAGGGAGACCCAGTACTTC.

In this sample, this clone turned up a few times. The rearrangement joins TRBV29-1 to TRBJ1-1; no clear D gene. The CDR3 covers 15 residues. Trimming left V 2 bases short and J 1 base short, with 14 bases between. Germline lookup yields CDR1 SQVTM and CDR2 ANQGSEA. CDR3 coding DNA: TGCAGCGTTGAAACTGAAACCGCCCGGAACACTGAAGCTTTCTTT. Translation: CSVETETARNTEAFF.

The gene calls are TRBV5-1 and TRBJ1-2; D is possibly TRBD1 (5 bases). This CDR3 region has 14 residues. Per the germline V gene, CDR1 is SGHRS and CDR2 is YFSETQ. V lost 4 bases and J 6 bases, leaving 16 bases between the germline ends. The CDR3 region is CASSVDTFDDGYTF. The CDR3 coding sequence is TGCGCCAGCAGCGTGGACACGTTCGATGATGGCTACACCTTC.

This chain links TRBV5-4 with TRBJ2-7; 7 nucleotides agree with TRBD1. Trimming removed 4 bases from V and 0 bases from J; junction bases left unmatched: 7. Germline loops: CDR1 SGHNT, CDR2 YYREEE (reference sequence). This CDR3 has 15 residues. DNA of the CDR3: TGTGCCAGCAGCCGGAACAGGGGCCGCTCCTACGAGCAGTACTTC. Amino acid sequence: CASSRNRGRSYEQYF.

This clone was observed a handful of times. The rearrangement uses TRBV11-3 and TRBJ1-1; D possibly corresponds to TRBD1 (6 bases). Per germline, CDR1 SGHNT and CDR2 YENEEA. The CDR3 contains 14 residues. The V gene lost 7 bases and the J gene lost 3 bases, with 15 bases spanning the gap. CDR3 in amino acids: CASTPTGSDTEAFF. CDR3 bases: TGTGCCAGCACCCCAACAGGGTCGGACACTGAAGCTTTCTTT.

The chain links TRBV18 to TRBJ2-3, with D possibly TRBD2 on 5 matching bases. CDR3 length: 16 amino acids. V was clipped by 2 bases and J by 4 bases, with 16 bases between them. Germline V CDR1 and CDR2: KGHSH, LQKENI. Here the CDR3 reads CASSPKIRGFADTQYF. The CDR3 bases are TGTGCCAGCTCACCAAAGATCCGGGGTTTTGCAGATACGCAGTATTTT.

CDR3 sequence: CASGRTSGNEQYF. DNA of the CDR3: TGTGCCAGCGGACGGACTAGCGGTAACGAGCAGTACTTC. The chain uses TRBV2 and TRBJ2-7, with 10 bases fitting TRBD2. The CDR3 contains 13 residues. Trimming cost V 8 bases and J 5 bases; bases outside gene matches: 6. Germline CDR1 reads SNHLY; CDR2 reads FYNNEI. The whole variable domain, filled in from reference TRBV2 and TRBJ2-7, reads EPEVTQTPSHQVTQMGQEVILRCVPISNHLYFYWYRQILGQKVEFLVSFYNNEISEKSEIFDDQFSVERPDGSNFTLKIRSTKLEDSAMYFCASGRTSGNEQYFGPGTRLTVT.

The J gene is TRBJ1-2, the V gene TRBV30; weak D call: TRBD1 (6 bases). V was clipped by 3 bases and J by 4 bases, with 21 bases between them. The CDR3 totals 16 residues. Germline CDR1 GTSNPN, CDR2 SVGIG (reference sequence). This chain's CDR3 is CAWRVGGAGMGYGYTF. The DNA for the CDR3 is TGTGCCTGGAGGGTAGGGGGGGCAGGGATGGGCTATGGCTACACCTTC. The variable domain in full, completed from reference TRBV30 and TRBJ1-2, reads SQTIHQWPATLVQPVGSPLSLECTVEGTSNPNLYWYRQAAGRGLQLLFYSVGIGQISSEVPQNLSASRPQDRQFILSSKKLLLSDSGFYLCAWRVGGAGMGYGYTFGSGTRLTVV.

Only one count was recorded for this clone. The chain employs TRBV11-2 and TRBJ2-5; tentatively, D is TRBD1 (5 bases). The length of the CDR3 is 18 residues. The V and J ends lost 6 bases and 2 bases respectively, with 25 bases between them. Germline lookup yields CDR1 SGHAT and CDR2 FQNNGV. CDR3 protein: CASSFENPTTDQQETQYF. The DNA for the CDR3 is TGTGCCAGCAGTTTCGAAAACCCGACGACAGACCAACAAGAGACCCAGTACTTC.

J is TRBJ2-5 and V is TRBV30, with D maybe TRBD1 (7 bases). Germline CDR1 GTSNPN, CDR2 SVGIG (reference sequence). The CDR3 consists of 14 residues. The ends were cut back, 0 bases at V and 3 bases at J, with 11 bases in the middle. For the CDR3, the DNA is TGTGCCTGGAGTGTTGGAGGGACAGAAGAGACCCAGTACTTC. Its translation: CAWSVGGTEETQYF.

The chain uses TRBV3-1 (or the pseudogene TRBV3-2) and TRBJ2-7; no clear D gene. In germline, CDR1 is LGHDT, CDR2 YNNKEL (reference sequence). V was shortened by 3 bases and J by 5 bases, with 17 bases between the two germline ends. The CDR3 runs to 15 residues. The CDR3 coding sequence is TGTGCCAGCAGCCAGCACGTCTCTGTGAGCCACGAGCAGTACTTC. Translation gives CASSQHVSVSHEQYF.

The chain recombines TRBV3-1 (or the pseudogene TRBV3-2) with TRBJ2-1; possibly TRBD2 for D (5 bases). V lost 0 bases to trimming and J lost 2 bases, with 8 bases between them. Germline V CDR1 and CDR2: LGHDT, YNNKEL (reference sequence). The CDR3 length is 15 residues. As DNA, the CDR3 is TGTGCCAGCAGCCAAGATGTTAGCGCCTACAATGAGCAGTTCTTC. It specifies CASSQDVSAYNEQFF.

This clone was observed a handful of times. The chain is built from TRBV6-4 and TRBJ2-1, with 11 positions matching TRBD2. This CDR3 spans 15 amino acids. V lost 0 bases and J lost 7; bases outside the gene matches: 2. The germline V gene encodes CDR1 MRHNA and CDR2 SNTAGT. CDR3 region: CASSDSASGGNEQFF. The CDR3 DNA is TGTGCCAGCAGTGACTCAGCTAGCGGGGGGAATGAGCAGTTCTTC.

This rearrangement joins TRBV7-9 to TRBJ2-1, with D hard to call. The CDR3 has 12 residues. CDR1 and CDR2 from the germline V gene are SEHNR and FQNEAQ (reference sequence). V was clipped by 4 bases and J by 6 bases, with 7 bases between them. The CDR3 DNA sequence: TGTGCCAGCAGCTGGAGCTCCAATGAGCAGTTCTTC. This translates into CASSWSSNEQFF.

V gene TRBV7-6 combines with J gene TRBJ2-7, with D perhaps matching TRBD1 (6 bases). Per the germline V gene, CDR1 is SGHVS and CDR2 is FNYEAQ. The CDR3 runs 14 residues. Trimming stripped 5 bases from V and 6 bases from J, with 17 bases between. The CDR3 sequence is CASSQGQFLGEQYF. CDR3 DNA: TGTGCCAGCAGCCAAGGACAGTTTTTAGGCGAGCAGTACTTC.

The CDR3 DNA sequence: TGCAGCGTGAGGGGAGCGGGAGGGTTCACAGATACGCAGTATTTT. Translation gives CSVRGAGGFTDTQYF. The rearrangement joins TRBV29-1 to TRBJ2-3; 10 bases line up with TRBD2. Germline CDR1 SQVTM, CDR2 ANQGSEA. V lost 6 bases, J lost 2 bases, and 8 bases stayed unmatched. The CDR3 length is 15 residues.

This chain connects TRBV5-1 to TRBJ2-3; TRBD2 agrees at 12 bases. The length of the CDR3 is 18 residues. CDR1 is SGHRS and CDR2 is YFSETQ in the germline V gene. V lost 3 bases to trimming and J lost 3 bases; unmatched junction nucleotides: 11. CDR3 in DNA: TGCGCCAGCAGCTCGGCCTTTGGACTAGCGGGAACAACAGATACGCAGTATTTT. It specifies CASSSAFGLAGTTDTQYF.